The rows below give T cell receptor beta chains drawn from one sample of a study of blood T cell repertoires in COVID-19. Produced via immunoSEQ multiplex PCR; TCRdb's table is partial and in-frame only. The top ten hold approximately 34% of the sample, which has under 95,000 clones, 80% to 85% seen once. The specimen sequenced was peripheral blood. These receptors all come from a woman aged 80 or over with active or convalescent COVID-19. Both conserved end residues are part of each CDR3. A D gene is named only where the DNA matches it firmly. Expanded clones are given a class, and other clones once, few, many or no size at all.

.,TRBJ2-1,TRBD1,TRBV28,15,CASSLRQGSYNEQFF,TGTGCCAGCAGTTTAAGACAGGGTTCCTACAATGAGCAGTTCTTC
.,TRBJ2-5,.,TRBV5-1,14,CASSLGQAQETQYF,TGCGCCAGCAGCTTGGGACAGGCACAAGAGACCCAGTACTTC
many,TRBJ2-1,TRBD2,TRBV29-1,14,CSVGTSGDYNEQFF,TGCAGCGTGGGGACTAGCGGGGACTACAATGAGCAGTTCTTC
few,TRBJ2-3,.,TRBV25-1,13,CASSELGAHTQYF,TGTGCCAGCAGTGAATTGGGAGCCCATACGCAGTATTTT
.,TRBJ2-3,.,TRBV5-1,14,CASSLVAPTDTQYF,TGCGCCAGCAGCTTGGTTGCGCCCACAGATACGCAGTATTTT
once,TRBJ1-2,TRBD1,TRBV9,14,CASSQTGGGWGYTF,TGTGCCAGCAGCCAGACAGGGGGCGGGTGGGGCTACACCTTC
.,TRBJ2-3,.,TRBV5-1,14,CASSPGGGTDTQYF,TGCGCCAGCAGCCCCGGAGGTGGCACAGATACGCAGTATTTT
.,TRBJ2-1,TRBD1,TRBV25-1,16,CASSEFSTGGGNEQFF,TGTGCCAGCAGTGAATTTTCGACAGGGGGCGGAAATGAGCAGTTCTTC
.,TRBJ2-2,.,TRBV4-1,15,CASSQDQGGTGELFF,TGCGCCAGCAGCCAAGACCAGGGGGGCACCGGGGAGCTGTTTTTT
few,TRBJ1-1,.,TRBV7-9,15,CASSLTPGRLTEAFF,TGTGCCAGCAGCTTAACTCCAGGGCGCCTCACTGAAGCTTTCTTT
.,TRBJ2-5,.,TRBV11-2,15,CASSLMTGRQETQYF,TGTGCCAGCAGCTTAATGACAGGCCGCCAAGAGACCCAGTACTTC
.,TRBJ2-7,.,TRBV6-5,15,CASKLTGTSTYEQYF,TGTGCCAGCAAACTCACAGGTACCTCCACCTACGAGCAGTACTTC
.,TRBJ2-6,TRBD2,TRBV5-1,21,CASSLAGLAGGGGSGANVLTF,TGCGCCAGCAGCTTGGCCGGACTAGCGGGAGGGGGTGGTTCTGGGGCCAACGTCCTGACTTTC
.,TRBJ2-1,.,TRBV29-1,13,CSVFQGPGYEQFF,TGCAGCGTTTTCCAGGGCCCTGGCTATGAGCAGTTCTTC
.,TRBJ2-7,.,TRBV7-2,14,CASSSTGRSYEQYF,TGTGCCAGCAGCTCAACAGGGCGCTCCTACGAGCAGTACTTC
.,TRBJ1-5,.,TRBV28,14,CATHLSLSNQPQHF,TGTGCCACCCACCTTAGCCTTAGCAATCAGCCCCAGCATTTT
.,TRBJ1-1,.,TRBV11-2,14,CASSLGGRVGGAFF,TGTGCCAGCAGCTTAGGAGGGCGGGTAGGAGGAGCTTTCTTT
.,TRBJ2-3,.,TRBV6-4,13,CASSSDQADTQYF,TGTGCCAGCAGTTCGGATCAGGCGGATACGCAGTATTTT
few,TRBJ2-7,TRBD2,TRBV4-1,17,CASSQGGTSGSSYEQYF,TGCGCCAGCAGCCAAGGAGGTACTAGCGGAAGCTCCTACGAGCAGTACTTC
.,TRBJ2-2,TRBD2,TRBV27,17,CASRGRAGASSIGELFF,TGTGCCAGCAGGGGCCGCGCGGGAGCATCTTCCATCGGGGAGCTGTTTTTT
few,TRBJ1-5,.,TRBV7-9,14,CASSAGYSNQPQHF,TGTGCCAGCAGCGCAGGATATAGCAATCAGCCCCAGCATTTT
once,TRBJ1-2,TRBD1,TRBV28,17,CASSRTSGTGLLGGYTF,TGTGCCAGCAGTCGTACTTCCGGGACAGGGCTTTTGGGTGGCTACACCTTC
.,TRBJ2-7,.,TRBV3-1/TRBV3-2,15,CASSQGGGTGYEQYF,TGTGCCAGCAGCCAAGGAGGGGGTACGGGGTACGAGCAGTACTTC
.,TRBJ1-1,.,TRBV7-9,16,CASSRDRLDLDTEAFF,TGTGCCAGCAGCCGCGACAGGTTGGATTTGGACACTGAAGCTTTCTTT
.,TRBJ1-4,TRBD1,TRBV11-2,14,CASSRTGLNEKLFF,TGTGCCAGCAGCCGGACAGGCCTTAATGAAAAACTGTTTTTT
.,TRBJ1-3,.,TRBV6-5,15,CASRISRDSGNTIYF,TGTGCCAGCAGGATCTCTCGGGACTCTGGAAACACCATATATTTT
.,TRBJ2-6,.,TRBV6-2/TRBV6-3,16,CASSYGGTSGANVLTF,TGTGCCAGCAGTTACGGGGGGACCTCTGGGGCCAACGTCCTGACTTTC
.,TRBJ2-7,.,TRBV19,14,CASSITGIEAEQYF,TGTGCCAGTAGTATTACAGGGATCGAGGCCGAGCAGTACTTC
.,TRBJ2-1,TRBD2,TRBV7-2,15,CASSLDRLAGNEQFF,TGTGCCAGCAGCTTAGATCGTCTAGCGGGCAATGAGCAGTTCTTC
few,TRBJ1-1,.,TRBV27,16,CASSPRGVAVNTEAFF,TGTGCCAGCAGTCCCCGCGGGGTGGCGGTGAACACTGAAGCTTTCTTT
.,TRBJ2-7,.,TRBV11-2,15,CASSFQAQAGYEQYF,TGTGCCAGCAGCTTTCAGGCCCAGGCGGGTTACGAGCAGTACTTC
.,TRBJ1-2,.,TRBV7-9,14,CASSLGGPVYGYTF,TGTGCCAGCAGCTTAGGGGGCCCCGTTTATGGCTACACCTTC
.,TRBJ1-5,TRBD1,TRBV5-1,13,CASSLTGAQPQHF,TGCGCCAGCAGCTTGACAGGGGCGCAGCCCCAGCATTTT
.,TRBJ2-1,.,TRBV20-1,16,CSASSNTGTSYNEQFF,TGCAGTGCTAGTTCTAACACCGGGACATCATACAATGAGCAGTTCTTC
.,TRBJ2-5,.,TRBV5-1,15,CASSLFSVVQETQYF,TGCGCCAGCAGCTTGTTCTCAGTGGTCCAAGAGACCCAGTACTTC
few,TRBJ2-3,TRBD2,TRBV7-3,14,CASSSAGSGGTQYF,TGTGCCAGCAGCTCAGCGGGAAGCGGGGGTACGCAGTATTTT
.,TRBJ2-2,.,TRBV9,14,CASSPRHGTGELFF,TGTGCCAGCAGCCCGAGGCATGGCACCGGGGAGCTGTTTTTT
.,TRBJ2-1,TRBD2,TRBV19,15,CASSIRREWSNEQFF,TGTGCCAGTAGTATCCGGCGGGAGTGGAGCAATGAGCAGTTCTTC
few,TRBJ1-1,TRBD1,TRBV2,15,CASRLRTGGISEAFF,TGTGCCAGCAGGCTGAGGACAGGGGGTATTAGCGAAGCTTTCTTT
.,TRBJ2-2,TRBD1,TRBV18,12,CASSTGPGELFF,TGTGCCAGTTCGACAGGGCCCGGGGAGCTGTTTTTT
few,TRBJ1-2,.,TRBV5-6,14,CASSLVQGGYGYTF,TGTGCCAGCAGCTTGGTACAGGGCGGCTATGGCTACACCTTC
.,TRBJ2-7,TRBD2,TRBV5-1,16,CASSLVPSGMTYEQYF,TGCGCCAGCAGCTTGGTCCCTAGCGGGATGACTTACGAGCAGTACTTC
.,TRBJ2-5,TRBD1,TRBV5-1,13,CASSGDRGETQYF,TGCGCCAGCAGCGGAGACAGGGGTGAGACCCAGTACTTC
.,TRBJ1-2,.,TRBV11-3,13,CASSFWGDLGYTF,TGTGCCAGCAGCTTTTGGGGAGATCTAGGCTACACCTTC
.,TRBJ1-1,.,TRBV7-3,13,CASSLYRATEAFF,TGTGCCAGCAGCTTATACAGGGCCACTGAAGCTTTCTTT
.,TRBJ2-3,TRBD2,TRBV10-3,16,CAISPTAGGHTDTQYF,TGTGCCATCAGCCCCACTGCGGGGGGGCATACAGATACGCAGTATTTT
.,TRBJ2-5,TRBD1,TRBV5-1,14,CASSRGGVSETQYF,TGCGCCAGCAGCAGAGGGGGCGTTTCAGAGACCCAGTACTTC
.,TRBJ1-6,TRBD1,TRBV15,15,CATSSRTGSNSPLHF,TGTGCCACCAGCAGCCGGACAGGGTCTAATTCACCCCTCCACTTT
.,TRBJ2-1,TRBD2,TRBV20-1,11,CSAHREGLQFF,TGCAGTGCCCATCGGGAGGGTCTCCAGTTCTTC
.,TRBJ2-3,.,TRBV28,14,CASSPHGRTDTQYF,TGTGCCAGCAGCCCCCACGGTCGCACAGATACGCAGTATTTT
.,TRBJ1-3,.,TRBV19,16,CASSIRPGTSGNTIYF,TGTGCCAGTAGTATCCGTCCAGGTACCTCTGGAAACACCATATATTTT
.,TRBJ1-1,.,TRBV15,14,CATSREGWDTEAFF,TGTGCCACCAGCAGAGAGGGCTGGGACACTGAAGCTTTCTTT
.,TRBJ2-2,TRBD2,TRBV5-4,16,CASSLARGANTGELFF,TGTGCCAGCAGCTTGGCCCGGGGGGCGAACACCGGGGAGCTGTTTTTT
.,TRBJ1-6,.,TRBV3-1/TRBV3-2,18,CASSQDPPGSSYNSPLHF,TGTGCCAGCAGCCAAGACCCACCCGGGAGCTCCTATAATTCACCCCTCCACTTT
.,TRBJ2-1,TRBD1,TRBV27,14,CASSPRDRFNEQFF,TGTGCCAGCAGTCCCCGGGACAGGTTCAATGAGCAGTTCTTC
few,TRBJ1-2,.,TRBV28,15,CASRKGGGLDYGYTF,TGTGCCAGCAGGAAAGGGGGGGGATTGGACTATGGCTACACCTTC
.,TRBJ1-1,.,TRBV9,13,CASGRAGVGEAFF,TGTGCCAGCGGGAGGGCGGGGGTTGGTGAAGCTTTCTTT
.,TRBJ1-3,TRBD1,TRBV13,14,CASSRDRAGNTIYF,TGTGCCAGCAGCCGGGACAGGGCGGGAAACACCATATATTTT